The 30 T cell receptor beta chains reported below all come from one sample, sequenced in a study of response to subunit inactivated influenza vaccine. One entry per CDR3 protein, called by TCRdb with MiXCR from the RT-PCR reads. The table shows approximately 530,000 distinct CDR3 sequences, with approximately 7.1% occurring only once. Specimen: PBMCs from blood, collected less than 30 months after vaccination. Receptors originate from a man in his fifties or sixties who received an inactivated influenza vaccine.

The V gene is TRBV7-9, the J gene TRBJ2-2; D is undetermined. The germline gives CDR1 SEHNR, CDR2 FQNEAQ (reference sequence). This CDR3 has 15 residues. Deletions cut 5 bases from V and 6 bases from J, with 16 bases between. CDR3 sequence (DNA): TGTGCCAGCAGCCGAGGACCCGTACTATCCGGGGAGCTGTTTTTT. Translation: CASSRGPVLSGELFF.

This clonotype was seen repeatedly, ten times or more. The chain is built from TRBV12-3 or TRBV12-4 and TRBJ1-1, with TRBD1 as a possible D gene (6 bases). There are 15 residues in the CDR3. Deletions cut 1 base from V and 1 base from J, with 10 bases between. This CDR3 reads CASSLESGANTEAFF. The CDR3 nucleotides are TGTGCCAGCAGTTTAGAATCAGGGGCGAACACTGAAGCTTTCTTT.

This clonotype was seen ten or more times. V and J are TRBV10-3 and TRBJ1-2; 9 nucleotides agree with TRBD1. The germline V gene has CDR1 ENHRY and CDR2 SYGVKD. This CDR3 region has 14 residues. Losses at the gene ends were 6 bases for V and 7 bases for J; bases not matched to a gene: 9. Written as DNA, the CDR3 is TGTGCCATCAGCAGTCTACAGGGGGCTAGTGGCTACACCTTC. The encoded protein is CAISSLQGASGYTF.

On this clonotype: The junction differs from germline at one of its ends, possibly a read error. This CDR3 is CSARGISAEQFF. In nucleotides, the CDR3 is TGCAGTGCCAGAGGGATTAGCGCGGAGCAGTTCTTC. The chain employs TRBV20-1 and TRBJ2-1, with D perhaps matching TRBD2 (5 bases). CDR3 size: 12 residues. Looked up from germline, CDR1 is DFQATT and CDR2 is SNEGSKA (reference sequence).

The J gene is TRBJ2-3, the V gene TRBV5-4; 8 bases fit TRBD2. The J segment lost 2 bases and the V segment lost 2 bases, leaving 7 bases of the junction unmatched. This CDR3 spans 16 amino acids. Germline values: CDR1 SGHNT, CDR2 YYREEE (reference sequence). CDR3 region: CASSFRRGGLTDTQYF. The CDR3 DNA reads TGTGCCAGCAGCTTTAGGCGCGGGGGGCTCACAGATACGCAGTATTTT.

This clonotype was picked up many times. The genes are TRBV3-1 and TRBJ1-3, with no clear D. V shed 1 base and J shed 0 bases, with 7 bases lying between them. From germline, CDR1 is LGHDT and CDR2 YNNKEL (reference sequence). The CDR3 consists of 15 residues. The CDR3 protein is CASSQGLFSGNTIYF. The CDR3 DNA is TGTGCCAGCAGCCAAGGGCTATTCTCTGGAAACACCATATATTTT. The full variable domain, its missing parts supplied by reference TRBV3-1 and TRBJ1-3, is DTAVSQTPKYLVTQMGNDKSIKCEQNLGHDTMYWYKQDSKKFLKIMFSYNNKELIINETVPNRFSPKSPDKAHLNLHINSLELGDSAVYFCASSQGLFSGNTIYFGEGSWLTVV.

In this sample, this clonotype turned up a few times. V is TRBV6-5 and J is TRBJ2-7; D remains ambiguous. The CDR3 has 12 residues. Germline V gene lookup returns CDR1 MNHEY and CDR2 SVGAGI. V lost 6 bases, J lost 3 bases, and 9 bases lay in between. In DNA form, the CDR3 reads TGTGCCAGCAGAGACGCACTCTACGAGCAGTACTTC. It encodes CASRDALYEQYF.

The chain recombines TRBV14 with TRBJ2-7; 9 bases fit TRBD1. This CDR3 region has 15 residues. The trim removed 4 bases at V and 0 bases at J, leaving 4 bases unmatched. The germline V gene has CDR1 SGHDN and CDR2 FVKESK. DNA for the CDR3: TGTGCCAGCAGCCCACAGGGGGCCCTCTCCTACGAGCAGTACTTC. It encodes CASSPQGALSYEQYF.

The chain recombines TRBV2 with TRBJ1-3; the D is unclear. The CDR3 extends over 15 amino acids. Germline V gene sequence: CDR1 SNHLY, CDR2 FYNNEI. Trimming removed 1 base at V and 0 bases at J, with 7 bases between. As DNA, the CDR3 is TGTGCCAGCAGTGAAGTTGGGAGCTCTGGAAACACCATATATTTT. Its protein product is CASSEVGSSGNTIYF.

This clonotype has just a few counts. The chain joins TRBV20-1 to TRBJ2-5; 8 bases align to TRBD2. CDR1 and CDR2 from the germline V gene are DFQATT and SNEGSKA (reference sequence). V lost 1 base and J lost 3; bases outside the gene matches: 10. CDR3 length: 16 residues. CDR3 sequence (DNA): TGCAGTGCTAGAGTTACCGCAGCGGGAGTGAAAGAGACCCAGTACTTC. This translates into CSARVTAAGVKETQYF.

This clonotype was observed at least ten times. The chain combines TRBV7-2 with TRBJ1-4; D ambiguous. Germline V CDR1 and CDR2: SGHTA, FQGNSA. Trimming removed 1 base at V and 4 bases at J, with 10 bases between. The length of the CDR3 is 15 residues. This CDR3 is CASSLVAAYNEKLFF. The CDR3 DNA reads as TGTGCCAGCAGCTTAGTCGCAGCCTATAATGAAAAACTGTTTTTT.

In this sample, this clonotype turned up a few times. CDR3 residues: CATGPGVNEQFF. For the CDR3, the DNA is TGTGCCACTGGCCCAGGGGTTAATGAGCAGTTCTTC. The chain is built from TRBV28 and TRBJ2-1; a possible D gene is TRBD1 (6 bases). Germline CDR1 MDHEN, CDR2 SYDVKM. The germline V and J ends were trimmed by 10 bases and 7 bases, with 14 bases remaining between them. The length of the CDR3 is 12 residues.

The chain has TRBV7-9 and TRBJ1-5; D call uncertain. V was pared by 5 bases and J by 2 bases, with 10 bases between. The CDR3 totals 14 residues. The germline gives CDR1 SEHNR, CDR2 FQNEAQ (reference sequence). The chain's CDR3 is CASSPSIGNQPQHF. The CDR3, as DNA: TGTGCCAGCAGCCCCTCTATAGGCAATCAGCCCCAGCATTTT.

This clonotype was counted a single time. The V and J genes are TRBV9 and TRBJ1-1, with D maybe TRBD1 (5 bases). V was trimmed by 3 bases and J by 5 bases, leaving 11 bases between them. This CDR3 comprises 13 residues. Germline loops: CDR1 SGDLS, CDR2 YYNGEE. The DNA for the CDR3 is TGTGCCAGCAGCGGCGGGGGTAGAACTGAAGCTTTCTTT. Protein sequence: CASSGGGRTEAFF.

This clonotype was seen only a few times. The rearrangement uses TRBV5-1 and TRBJ1-4; a possible D gene is TRBD1 (6 bases). This CDR3 is built from 15 residues. Trimming pared 7 bases from V and 7 bases from J, leaving 20 bases between. Per germline, CDR1 SGHRS and CDR2 YFSETQ. The CDR3 here is CASSTGGARGEKLFF. In nucleotides, the CDR3 is TGCGCCAGCTCCACTGGGGGCGCCCGGGGTGAAAAACTGTTTTTT.

This clonotype was found a few times. The chain couples TRBV20-1 to TRBJ1-3; 9 nucleotides match TRBD1. Germline CDR1 and CDR2: DFQATT and SNEGSKA (reference sequence). The CDR3 contains 13 residues. V shed 4 bases, J shed 4 bases, and the junction held 2 bases outside the gene matches. The CDR3 region has the DNA TGCAGTGCTAACACAGGGGGCGGAAACACCATATATTTT. Its translation is CSANTGGGNTIYF.

At least ten counts were recorded for this clonotype. This chain connects TRBV6-5 to TRBJ2-1; weak D call: TRBD1 (5 bases). The CDR3 sequence is 13 residues long. Trimming left V 4 bases short and J 7 bases short, with 11 bases between. Germline V gene data show CDR1 as MNHEY and CDR2 as SVGAGI. CDR3 DNA: TGTGCCAGCAGTTTAGGGGCTGGAAATGAGCAGTTCTTC. Translating gives CASSLGAGNEQFF.

This clonotype occurred many times. The chain carries TRBV7-9 and TRBJ1-2; D gene unclear. CDR1 and CDR2 (germline): SEHNR, FQNEAQ (reference sequence). The V gene lost 5 bases and the J gene lost 4 bases, with 14 bases spanning the gap. The CDR3 runs 14 residues. CDR3 amino acids: CASSATGPSYGYTF. Here the CDR3 DNA reads TGTGCCAGCAGCGCTACTGGGCCTAGCTATGGCTACACCTTC.

The chain joins TRBV7-3 to TRBJ2-1; maybe TRBD1 (6 bases). Trimming stripped 5 bases from V and 11 bases from J, with 19 bases between. Germline V gene lookup returns CDR1 SGHTA and CDR2 FQGTGA. CDR3 length: 14 amino acids. The CDR3 protein is CASSPPQGQNKQFF. The CDR3 DNA follows: TGTGCCAGCAGCCCGCCCCAGGGGCAGAATAAGCAGTTCTTC.

In its sample, this clonotype was seen a few times. The V gene is TRBV12-3 or TRBV12-4, the J gene TRBJ2-3; possibly TRBD1 for D (7 bases). This CDR3 comprises 13 residues. Trimming took off 7 bases at V and 5 bases at J, with 13 bases between the two ends. The CDR3 coding sequence is TGTGCCAGCACCTCAGGGGGGAAAGATACGCAGTATTTT. Encoded protein: CASTSGGKDTQYF.

This clonotype was seen ten or more times. The V call is TRBV5-1, the J call TRBJ2-7; 8 bases are shared with TRBD1. The V and J ends lost 3 bases and 0 bases, in that order; junction bases with no gene match: 5. Germline V gene data show CDR1 as SGHRS and CDR2 as YFSETQ. The CDR3 totals 15 residues. The CDR3 protein is CASSSDRGRSYEQYF. For the CDR3, the DNA is TGCGCCAGCAGCTCAGACAGGGGTCGCTCCTACGAGCAGTACTTC.

CDR3 sequence (DNA): TGTGCCAGCAGCCTACGGACAGTATGGAACACTGAAGCTTTCTTT. It yields the protein CASSLRTVWNTEAFF. The V call is TRBV14, the J call TRBJ1-1, with TRBD1 as a possible D gene (6 bases). Germline CDR1 and CDR2: SGHDN and FVKESK. The ends were cut back, 4 bases at V and 1 base at J, with 13 bases in the middle. This CDR3 has 15 residues. Based on the CDR3 plus reference TRBV14 and TRBJ1-1, the full variable domain is EAGVTQFPSHSVIEKGQTVTLRCDPISGHDNLYWYRRVMGKEIKFLLHFVKESKQDESGMPNNRFLAERTGGTYSTLKVQPAELEDSGVYFCASSLRTVWNTEAFFGQGTRLTVV.

This clonotype has a handful of counts. The chain employs TRBV12-3 or TRBV12-4 and TRBJ2-2; perhaps TRBD2 as D (6 bases). V was cut by 3 bases and J by 3 bases, with 11 bases left in between. The CDR3 extends over 15 amino acids. CDR3 nucleotides: TGTGCCAGCAGTTTGGGGGACTTTTACACCGGGGAGCTGTTTTTT. It is translated as CASSLGDFYTGELFF.

The table lists this clonotype with many counts. This chain links TRBV3-1 with TRBJ2-1; 11 nucleotides line up with TRBD2. CDR3 length: 15 amino acids. Germline V lookup: CDR1 LGHDT, CDR2 YNNKEL (reference sequence). V was pared by 4 bases and J by 5 bases, with 4 bases of the junction left unmatched. The CDR3, as DNA: TGTGCCAGCAGCCCGACTAGCGGGATTAACAATGAGCAGTTCTTC. Amino acid sequence: CASSPTSGINNEQFF.

In this sample, this clonotype turned up many times. The V gene is TRBV7-8, the J gene TRBJ1-5; D is unclear. CDR3 size: 15 residues. Trimming left V 5 bases short and J 1 base short, with 12 bases between. CDR1 is SGHVS, CDR2 FQNEAQ, per germline. CDR3 DNA: TGTGCCAGCAGCAGTAGTCACGGGAGCAATCAGCCCCAGCATTTT. This encodes CASSSSHGSNQPQHF.

This clonotype was seen a few times. The gene calls are TRBV7-2 and TRBJ2-7; 8 bases are shared with TRBD2. Germline assignment: CDR1 SGHTA and CDR2 FQGNSA. The CDR3 extends over 14 amino acids. Trimming removed 5 bases from V and 2 bases from J; junction bases left unmatched: 5. Written as DNA, the CDR3 is TGTGCCAGCAGCCAGCGGGGGAGAACCTACGAGCAGTACTTC. It encodes CASSQRGRTYEQYF.

V is TRBV24-1 and J is TRBJ2-1; a weak D match, TRBD2 (5 bases). This CDR3 is built from 13 residues. V was trimmed by 6 bases and J by 7 bases, leaving 12 bases between them. CDR1 and CDR2 (germline): KGHDR, SFDVKD. CDR3 bases: TGTGCCACCAGTCCCCGAGCGGTGAATGAGCAGTTCTTC. Encoded protein: CATSPRAVNEQFF.

The table lists this clonotype with a few counts. The chain links TRBV15 to TRBJ2-7, with D perhaps being TRBD1 or TRBD2 (5 bases each). Germline CDR1 reads LNHNV; CDR2 reads YYDKDF (reference sequence). This CDR3 has 14 residues. The V and J ends lost 0 bases and 6 bases respectively, with 12 bases between them. CDR3 in amino acids: CATSRDRGVFEQYF. CDR3 sequence (DNA): TGTGCCACCAGCAGAGATAGAGGGGTATTCGAGCAGTACTTC. Using reference TRBV15 and TRBJ2-7 for the parts outside the CDR3, the full variable domain is DAMVIQNPRYQVTQFGKPVTLSCSQTLNHNVMYWYQQKSSQAPKLLFHYYDKDFNNEADTPDNFQSRRPNTSFCFLDIRSPGLGDTAMYLCATSRDRGVFEQYFGPGTRLTVT.

The chain is built from TRBV3-1 and TRBJ2-5, with TRBD2 identical over 7 bases. This CDR3 is built from 15 residues. V lost 2 bases to trimming and J lost 2 bases; unmatched junction nucleotides: 5. Per germline, CDR1 LGHDT and CDR2 YNNKEL (reference sequence). CDR3 amino acids: CASSQWEGLQETQYF. In nucleotides, the CDR3 is TGTGCCAGCAGCCAATGGGAGGGGTTACAAGAGACCCAGTACTTC.

The chain has TRBV6-2 or TRBV6-3 and TRBJ2-7; D might be TRBD2 (6 bases). The CDR3 is 16 amino acids. Germline values: CDR1 MNHEY, CDR2 SVGEGT. The V end lost 6 bases, the J end lost 1 base, and 19 bases lay between the germline ends. CDR3 DNA sequence: TGTGCCAGCAGAGGGACTTCAACGACGATATCCTACGAGCAGTACTTC. The encoded protein is CASRGTSTTISYEQYF.